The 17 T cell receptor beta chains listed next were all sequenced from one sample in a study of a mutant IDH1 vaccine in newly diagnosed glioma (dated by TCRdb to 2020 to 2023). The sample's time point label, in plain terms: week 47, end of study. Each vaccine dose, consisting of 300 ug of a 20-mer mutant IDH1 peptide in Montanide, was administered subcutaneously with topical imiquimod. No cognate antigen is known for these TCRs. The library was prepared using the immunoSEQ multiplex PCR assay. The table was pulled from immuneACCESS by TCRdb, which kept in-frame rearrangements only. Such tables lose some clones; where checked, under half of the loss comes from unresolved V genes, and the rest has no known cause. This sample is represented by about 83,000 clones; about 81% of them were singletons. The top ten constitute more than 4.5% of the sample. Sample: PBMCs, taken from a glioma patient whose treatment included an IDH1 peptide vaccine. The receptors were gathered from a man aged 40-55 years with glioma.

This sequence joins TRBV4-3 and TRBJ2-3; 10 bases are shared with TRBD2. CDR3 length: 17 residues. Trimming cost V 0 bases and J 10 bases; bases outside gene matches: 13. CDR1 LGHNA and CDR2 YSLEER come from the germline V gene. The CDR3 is CASSQDPLAGVGFAQYF. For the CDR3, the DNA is TGCGCCAGCAGCCAAGATCCCCTAGCGGGAGTAGGTTTTGCGCAGTATTTT.

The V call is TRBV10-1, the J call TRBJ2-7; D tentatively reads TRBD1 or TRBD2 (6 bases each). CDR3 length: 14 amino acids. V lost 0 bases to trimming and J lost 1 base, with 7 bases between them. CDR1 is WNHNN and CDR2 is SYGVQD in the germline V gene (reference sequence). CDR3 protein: CASSESGGSYEQYF. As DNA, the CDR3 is TGCGCCAGCAGTGAGTCAGGGGGGTCCTACGAGCAGTACTTC.

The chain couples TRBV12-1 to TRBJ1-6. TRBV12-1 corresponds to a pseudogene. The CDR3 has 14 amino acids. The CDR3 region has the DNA TGTGCCAGCAGCAGCCCCGGGTCATGGGAACCCCTCCACTTT. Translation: CASSSPGSWEPLHF.

The CDR3 loop is CASSLDPNPNEKLFF. The CDR3 nucleotides read TGTGCCAGCAGCTTAGATCCAAATCCTAATGAAAAACTGTTTTTT. The chain recombines TRBV11-2 with TRBJ1-4; no definite D call. The germline gives CDR1 SGHAT, CDR2 FQNNGV. With 0 bases removed from V and 3 bases from J, the gap between germline ends came to 8 bases. This CDR3 is built from 15 residues.

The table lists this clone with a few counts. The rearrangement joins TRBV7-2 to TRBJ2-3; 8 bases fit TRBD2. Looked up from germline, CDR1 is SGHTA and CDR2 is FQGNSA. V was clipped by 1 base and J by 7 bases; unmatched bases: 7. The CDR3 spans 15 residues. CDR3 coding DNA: TGTGCCAGCAGCTTAGTTAGGGCGGGAGGACATACGCAGTATTTT. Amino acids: CASSLVRAGGHTQYF.

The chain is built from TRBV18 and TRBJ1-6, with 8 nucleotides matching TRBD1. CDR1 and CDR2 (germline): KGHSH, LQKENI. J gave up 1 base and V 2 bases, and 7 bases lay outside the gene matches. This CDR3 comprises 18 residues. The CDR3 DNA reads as TGTGCCAGCTCACCATTGCCGGACAGGGCTTCCTATAATTCACCCCTCCACTTT. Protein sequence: CASSPLPDRASYNSPLHF.

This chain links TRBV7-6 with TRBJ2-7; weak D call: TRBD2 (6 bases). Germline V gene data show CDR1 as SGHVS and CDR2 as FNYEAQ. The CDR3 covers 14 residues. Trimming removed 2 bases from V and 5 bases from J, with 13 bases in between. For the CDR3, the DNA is TGTGCCAGCAGCTTACTAGCGTTCACCCACGAGCAGTACTTC. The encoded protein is CASSLLAFTHEQYF.

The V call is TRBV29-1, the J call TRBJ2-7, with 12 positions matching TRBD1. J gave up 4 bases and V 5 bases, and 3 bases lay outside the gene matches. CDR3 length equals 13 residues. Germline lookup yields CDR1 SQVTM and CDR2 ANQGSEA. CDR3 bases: TGCAGCGTTAGGGACAGGGGGCCATACGAGCAGTACTTC. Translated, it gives CSVRDRGPYEQYF.

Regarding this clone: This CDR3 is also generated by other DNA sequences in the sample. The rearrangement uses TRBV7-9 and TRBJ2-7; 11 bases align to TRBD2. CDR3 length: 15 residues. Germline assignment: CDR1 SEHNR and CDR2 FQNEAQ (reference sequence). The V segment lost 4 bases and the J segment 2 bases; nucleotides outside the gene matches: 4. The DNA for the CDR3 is TGTGCCAGCAGCTCCGGGACTAGCGGTACCTACGAGCAGTACTTC. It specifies CASSSGTSGTYEQYF.

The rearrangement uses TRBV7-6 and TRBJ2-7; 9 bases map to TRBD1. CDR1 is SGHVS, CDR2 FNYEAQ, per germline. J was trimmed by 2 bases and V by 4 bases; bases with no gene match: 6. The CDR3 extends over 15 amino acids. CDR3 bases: TGTGCCAGCAGCTCTCCGGGACAGGGTCCCTACGAGCAGTACTTC. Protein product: CASSSPGQGPYEQYF.

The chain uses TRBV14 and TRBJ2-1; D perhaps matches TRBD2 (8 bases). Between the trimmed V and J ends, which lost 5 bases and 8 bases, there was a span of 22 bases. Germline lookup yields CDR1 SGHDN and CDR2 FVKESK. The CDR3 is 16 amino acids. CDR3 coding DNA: TGTGCCAGCAGCGCCGGGACAGCGGGAGACGGTGATGAGCAGTTCTTC. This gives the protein CASSAGTAGDGDEQFF.

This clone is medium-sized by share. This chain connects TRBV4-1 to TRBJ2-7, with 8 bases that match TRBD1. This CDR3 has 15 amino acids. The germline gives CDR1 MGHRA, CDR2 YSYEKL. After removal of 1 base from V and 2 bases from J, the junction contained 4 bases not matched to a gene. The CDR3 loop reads CASSQVGTGPYEQYF. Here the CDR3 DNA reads TGCGCCAGCAGCCAAGTGGGGACAGGCCCCTACGAGCAGTACTTC.

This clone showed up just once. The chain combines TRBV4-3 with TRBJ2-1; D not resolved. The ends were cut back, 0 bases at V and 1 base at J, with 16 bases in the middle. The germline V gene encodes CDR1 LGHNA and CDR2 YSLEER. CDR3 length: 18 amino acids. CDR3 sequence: CASSQDLSRGGSYNEQFF. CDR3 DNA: TGCGCCAGCAGCCAAGATCTTTCCAGAGGTGGATCCTACAATGAGCAGTTCTTC.

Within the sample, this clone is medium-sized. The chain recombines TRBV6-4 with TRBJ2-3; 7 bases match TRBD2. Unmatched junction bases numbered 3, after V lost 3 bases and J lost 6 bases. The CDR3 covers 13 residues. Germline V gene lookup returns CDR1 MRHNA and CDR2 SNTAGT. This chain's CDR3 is CASSEQGGDTQYF. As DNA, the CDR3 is TGTGCCAGCAGTGAGCAGGGAGGGGATACGCAGTATTTT.

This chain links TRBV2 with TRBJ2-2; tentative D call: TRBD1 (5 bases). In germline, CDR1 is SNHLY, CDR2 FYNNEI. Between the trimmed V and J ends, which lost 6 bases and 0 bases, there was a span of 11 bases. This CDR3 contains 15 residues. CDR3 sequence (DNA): TGTGCCAGCAGCATAAGGACATCGAACACCGGGGAGCTGTTTTTT. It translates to CASSIRTSNTGELFF.

The CDR3 spells CASSTGQGETQYF. DNA of the CDR3: TGTGCCAGCAGTACAGGACAGGGAGAGACCCAGTACTTC. The chain uses TRBV6-5 and TRBJ2-5; 8 nucleotides match TRBD1. V was pared by 5 bases and J by 4 bases, with 3 bases of the junction left unmatched. From germline, CDR1 is MNHEY and CDR2 SVGAGI. The CDR3 sequence is 13 residues long.

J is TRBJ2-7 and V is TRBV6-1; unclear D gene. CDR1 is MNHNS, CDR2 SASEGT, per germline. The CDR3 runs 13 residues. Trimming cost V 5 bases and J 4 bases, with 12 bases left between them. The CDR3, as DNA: TGTGCCAGCAGTCCAGACCCGTCATACGAGCAGTACTTC. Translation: CASSPDPSYEQYF.